The 30 T cell receptor beta chains in this list originate from one sample, sequenced in a study of cytomegalovirus exposure and HLA in healthy donors. This table comes from immunoSEQ multiplex PCR, and its TCRdb copy is limited to in-frame clones, with some not included. The sample lists fewer than 250,000 clones, around 86% occurring once. Specimen: PBMCs. The source of these receptors is a woman under 30 in good health and CMV-seropositive.

In DNA, the CDR3 is TGTGCCTGGCTGACAGGGCCCTCCTACGAGCAGTACTTC. Translating it yields CAWLTGPSYEQYF. The chain recombines TRBV30 with TRBJ2-7, with 7 bases aligning to TRBD1. The trim removed 5 bases at V and 0 bases at J, leaving 4 bases unmatched. Germline V gene lookup returns CDR1 GTSNPN and CDR2 SVGIG (reference sequence). CDR3 size: 13 residues.

V gene TRBV28 combines with J gene TRBJ2-7; D is perhaps TRBD1 (5 bases). Per germline, CDR1 MDHEN and CDR2 SYDVKM. The CDR3 runs to 14 residues. V was shortened by 4 bases and J by 0 bases, with 10 bases between the two germline ends. CDR3 loop: CASSSQQASYEQYF. The CDR3, as DNA: TGTGCCAGCAGTTCACAACAGGCCTCCTACGAGCAGTACTTC.

The chain uses TRBV6-1 and TRBJ2-3, with TRBD2 matching 10 bases. CDR1 is MNHNS and CDR2 is SASEGT in the germline V gene. V lost 3 bases and J lost 6; bases outside the gene matches: 6. The CDR3 sequence is 15 residues long. The DNA for the CDR3 is TGTGCCAGCAGTGATCGGGCTAGCGGGAGTGATACGCAGTATTTT. Protein sequence: CASSDRASGSDTQYF.

This clone was counted between two and nine times. V and J are TRBV4-1 and TRBJ1-1; 7 nucleotides match TRBD1. Trimming at V came to 1 base and at J to 8 bases, leaving 7 bases not matched to a gene. Germline-derived CDR1 and CDR2 are MGHRA and YSYEKL. This CDR3 is 14 amino acids long. The CDR3 coding sequence is TGCGCCAGCAGCCAAGCCCCTTCGGGACAGGAAGCTTTCTTT. Protein: CASSQAPSGQEAFF.

The CDR3: CASSYAYRRTEAFF. The DNA for the CDR3 is TGTGCCAGCAGTTACGCCTACAGAAGGACTGAAGCTTTCTTT. V and J are TRBV6-6 and TRBJ1-1; no clear D gene. Trimming took 2 bases from V and 5 from J, leaving 12 bases between them. The CDR3 spans 14 residues. Looked up from germline, CDR1 is MNHNY and CDR2 is SVGAGI (reference sequence).

The chain uses TRBV28 and TRBJ1-3; 11 bases fit TRBD1. This CDR3 has 16 amino acids. Germline loops: CDR1 MDHEN, CDR2 SYDVKM. V lost 2 bases, J lost 8 bases, and 8 bases stayed unmatched. CDR3 residues: CASSLPRTGGPYTIYF. The CDR3 DNA reads TGTGCCAGCAGTTTACCCCGGACAGGGGGCCCGTACACCATATATTTT.

The V and J genes are TRBV5-1 and TRBJ2-7, with TRBD1 identical over 10 bases. The germline gives CDR1 SGHRS, CDR2 YFSETQ. The junction had 14 bases not matched to a gene; V was cut back by 2 bases and J by 3 bases. This CDR3 has 18 residues. DNA of the CDR3: TGCGCCAGCAGCTTTGGGGGGGGTTCTGACAGGGGGCTCTACGAGCAGTACTTC. The encoded protein is CASSFGGGSDRGLYEQYF.

The chain uses TRBV11-2 and TRBJ1-4; TRBD1 is a possible D gene (6 bases). V shed 0 bases and J shed 6 bases, with 11 bases lying between them. This CDR3 is 15 amino acids long. Germline-derived CDR1 and CDR2 are SGHAT and FQNNGV. CDR3 coding DNA: TGTGCCAGCAGCTTAGATAGGGGGATTGATGAAAAACTGTTTTTT. Its protein is CASSLDRGIDEKLFF.

The V and J genes are TRBV4-2 and TRBJ2-2; TRBD2 matches at 15 bases. The CDR3 has 21 residues. Germline CDR1 LGHNA, CDR2 YNFKEQ. V shed 2 bases, J shed 0 bases, and the junction held 10 bases outside the gene matches. DNA of the CDR3: TGTGCCAGCAGCCAATTAGGGTGGACTAGCGGGAGGGGTACGAACACCGGGGAGCTGTTTTTT. This gives the protein CASSQLGWTSGRGTNTGELFF.

The V call is TRBV5-6, the J call TRBJ2-3, with 7 positions matching TRBD2. CDR1 is SGHDT, CDR2 YYEEEE, per germline. The CDR3 totals 16 residues. Trimming cost V 0 bases and J 0 bases; bases outside gene matches: 4. The CDR3 DNA follows: TGTGCCAGCAGCTTGGGTCCGGGACTAAGCACAGATACGCAGTATTTT. This translates into CASSLGPGLSTDTQYF.

The V and J genes are TRBV5-1 and TRBJ2-1; TRBD1 aligns across 8 bases. There are 15 residues in the CDR3. CDR1 and CDR2 (germline): SGHRS, YFSETQ. V was clipped by 4 bases and J by 8 bases; unmatched bases: 11. CDR3 coding DNA: TGCGCCAGCAGCCAAGACAGGGGCCCATGGTATGAGCAGTTCTTC. Its protein product is CASSQDRGPWYEQFF.

This rearrangement joins TRBV5-6 to TRBJ1-4, with 11 bases that match TRBD1. Losses at the gene ends were 6 bases for V and 6 bases for J; bases not matched to a gene: 10. This CDR3 comprises 16 residues. Germline CDR1 and CDR2: SGHDT and YYEEEE. CDR3 bases: TGTGCCAGCACTCGGACAGGGGGCGCGTTGGATGAAAAACTGTTTTTT. It is translated as CASTRTGGALDEKLFF.

V is TRBV27 and J is TRBJ1-2; D possibly corresponds to TRBD1 (5 bases). CDR1 is MNHEY and CDR2 is SMNVEV in the germline V gene (reference sequence). This CDR3 contains 14 residues. Trimming cost V 3 bases and J 0 bases, with 8 bases left between them. The CDR3 DNA reads TGTGCCAGCAGTTTGGCAGGGCCTAACTATGGCTACACCTTC. Residues: CASSLAGPNYGYTF.

Turning to this clone: Its ends do not fully match the called genes, so a read error is possible. V usage is TRBV4-1 and J usage is TRBJ2-7; the D gene is possibly TRBD1 (5 bases). This CDR3 contains 14 residues. CDR1 and CDR2 (germline): MGHRA, YSYEKL. The CDR3 loop is CASSQVRAVRTVNF. In nucleotides, the CDR3 is TGCGCCAGCAGCCAAGTCAGGGCCGTTAGAACCGTCAATTTC.

The gene calls are TRBV5-1 and TRBJ2-7, with 11 positions matching TRBD2. CDR1 and CDR2 (germline): SGHRS, YFSETQ. After removal of 1 base from V and 1 base from J, the junction contained 10 bases not matched to a gene. There are 18 residues in the CDR3. The CDR3 region is CASSLFRTSGPYSYEQYF. The CDR3 bases are TGCGCCAGCAGCTTGTTCCGGACTAGCGGGCCTTATTCCTACGAGCAGTACTTC.

The CDR3 DNA reads as TGTGCCAGCAGACGGGACAGGGGATACTACACCTTC. Residues: CASRRDRGYYTF. V gene TRBV6-6 combines with J gene TRBJ1-2, with 10 bases that match TRBD1. V shed 6 bases and J 10 bases; nucleotides not matched to a gene: 5. CDR3 length equals 12 residues. Germline V gene sequence: CDR1 MNHNY, CDR2 SVGAGI (reference sequence).

This clone was detected only once. The chain is built from TRBV5-1 and TRBJ2-3; 9 positions agree with TRBD1. From germline, CDR1 is SGHRS and CDR2 YFSETQ. The CDR3 extends over 16 amino acids. V was pared by 4 bases and J by 2 bases, with 8 bases of the junction left unmatched. In nucleotides, the CDR3 is TGCGCCAGCAGCGAAATAACAGGGGGCATCACAGATACGCAGTATTTT. Its translation is CASSEITGGITDTQYF.

The chain carries TRBV9 and TRBJ2-1; 9 nucleotides line up with TRBD2. Trimming removed 1 base from V and 7 bases from J; junction bases left unmatched: 12. Germline V gene sequence: CDR1 SGDLS, CDR2 YYNGEE. The CDR3 is 17 amino acids. Written as DNA, the CDR3 is TGTGCCAGCAGCGTACCGATTAGCGGGAGTGGCCGGAATGAGCAGTTCTTC. It is translated as CASSVPISGSGRNEQFF.

This chain links TRBV19 with TRBJ1-5; unclear D gene. CDR3 length equals 13 residues. Trimming removed 5 bases at V and 0 bases at J, with 5 bases between. Germline V lookup: CDR1 LNHDA, CDR2 SQIVND (reference sequence). CDR3 coding DNA: TGTGCCAGTAGTCGCAGTAGCAATCAGCCCCAGCATTTT. Translating gives CASSRSSNQPQHF.

The chain uses TRBV9 and TRBJ2-5; 9 bases line up with TRBD1. Per germline, CDR1 SGDLS and CDR2 YYNGEE. CDR3 length equals 14 residues. V was clipped by 3 bases and J by 6 bases; unmatched bases: 6. CDR3 bases: TGTGCCAGCAGCGATCGACAGGGGGGACAGACCCAGTACTTC. Residues: CASSDRQGGQTQYF.

The rearrangement links TRBV27 to TRBJ1-1, with D perhaps matching TRBD1 (5 bases). From germline, CDR1 is MNHEY and CDR2 SMNVEV (reference sequence). This CDR3 is 15 amino acids long. V was clipped by 3 bases and J by 1 base, with 12 bases between them. The CDR3 nucleotides read TGTGCCAGCAGTTTGTGGGGCAGCTGGAACACTGAAGCTTTCTTT. Protein sequence: CASSLWGSWNTEAFF.

This chain connects TRBV19 to TRBJ2-5; unclear D gene. CDR1 is LNHDA, CDR2 SQIVND, per germline (reference sequence). This CDR3 has 9 residues. The CDR3 protein is CSSKETQYF. CDR3 coding DNA: TGTTCGAGCAAGGAGACCCAGTACTTC.

The chain combines TRBV6-5 with TRBJ2-1, with a tentative D call TRBD2 (5 bases). This CDR3 comprises 15 residues. The ends were cut back, 6 bases at V and 0 bases at J, with 12 bases in the middle. In germline, CDR1 is MNHEY, CDR2 SVGAGI. Here the CDR3 reads CASSPAGSSYNEQFF. CDR3 nucleotides: TGTGCCAGCAGCCCGGCGGGTAGCTCCTACAATGAGCAGTTCTTC.

The genes are TRBV21-1 and TRBJ2-6; the table's D call, TRBD2, has no DNA check behind it. TRBV21-1 is marked as a pseudogene. The CDR3 runs to 15 residues. CDR3 DNA sequence: TGTGCCAGCAGCATTAGGAGTCCCGGGGCCAACGTCCTGACTTTC. It is translated as CASSIRSPGANVLTF.

The V gene is TRBV27, the J gene TRBJ2-7; TRBD2 matches 7 bases. After removal of 1 base from V and 3 bases from J, the junction contained 3 bases not matched to a gene. This CDR3 has 14 residues. The V gene's germline CDR1 is MNHEY and CDR2 SMNVEV (reference sequence). Here the CDR3 DNA reads TGTGCCAGCAGTTTATACGGGGGGTACTACGAGCAGTACTTC. Translating gives CASSLYGGYYEQYF.

The V call is TRBV28, the J call TRBJ2-7; TRBD2 might be the D (7 bases). Trimming pared 3 bases from V and 0 bases from J, leaving 9 bases between. Germline V gives CDR1 MDHEN, CDR2 SYDVKM. The CDR3 extends over 14 amino acids. The CDR3 DNA reads as TGTGCCAGCAGTTTGGCGGGGGCCTCCTACGAGCAGTACTTC. As protein: CASSLAGASYEQYF.

This clone was seen ten or more times. This sequence joins TRBV6-1 and TRBJ2-7; 10 bases line up with TRBD2. CDR3 length: 15 residues. The V and J ends lost 0 bases and 2 bases, in that order; junction bases with no gene match: 1. Per germline, CDR1 MNHNS and CDR2 SASEGT. CDR3 in DNA: TGTGCCAGCAGTGAAGCGCTAGCGGGAGCCTACGAGCAGTACTTC. This sequence encodes CASSEALAGAYEQYF.

The V and J genes are TRBV5-5 and TRBJ2-1; D might be TRBD2 (6 bases). CDR3 size: 16 residues. The V gene lost 4 bases and the J gene lost 0 bases, with 14 bases spanning the gap. Germline loops: CDR1 SGHKS, CDR2 YYEKEE (reference sequence). The CDR3 is CASSPGLSTSYNEQFF. The CDR3, as DNA: TGTGCCAGCAGCCCAGGACTATCCACCTCCTACAATGAGCAGTTCTTC.

This clone showed up just once. V gene TRBV28 combines with J gene TRBJ2-7; TRBD1 matches at 7 bases. V shed 2 bases, J shed 2 bases, and the junction held 0 bases outside the gene matches. The germline V gene has CDR1 MDHEN and CDR2 SYDVKM. This CDR3 spans 13 amino acids. The CDR3 sequence: CASSLQGAYEQYF. The CDR3 DNA reads as TGTGCCAGCAGTTTACAGGGGGCCTACGAGCAGTACTTC.

The rearrangement joins TRBV5-1 to TRBJ1-2; D possibly corresponds to TRBD1 (6 bases). Germline values: CDR1 SGHRS, CDR2 YFSETQ. V lost 4 bases and J 3 bases, leaving 13 bases between the germline ends. The CDR3 runs to 14 residues. The CDR3 is CASSGTDSYYGYTF. CDR3 nucleotides: TGCGCCAGCAGCGGTACGGACAGCTACTATGGCTACACCTTC.